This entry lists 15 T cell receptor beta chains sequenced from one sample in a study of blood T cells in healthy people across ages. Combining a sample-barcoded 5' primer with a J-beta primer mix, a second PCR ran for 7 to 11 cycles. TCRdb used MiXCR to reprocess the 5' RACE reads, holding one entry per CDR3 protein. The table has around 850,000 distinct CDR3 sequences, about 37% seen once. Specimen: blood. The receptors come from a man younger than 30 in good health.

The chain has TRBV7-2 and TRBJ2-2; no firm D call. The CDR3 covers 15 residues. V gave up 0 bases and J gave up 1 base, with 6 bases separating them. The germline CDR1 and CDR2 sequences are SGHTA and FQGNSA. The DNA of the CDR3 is TGTGCCAGCAGCTTAGCGTGGAGGAACACCGGGGAGCTGTTTTTT. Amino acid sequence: CASSLAWRNTGELFF.

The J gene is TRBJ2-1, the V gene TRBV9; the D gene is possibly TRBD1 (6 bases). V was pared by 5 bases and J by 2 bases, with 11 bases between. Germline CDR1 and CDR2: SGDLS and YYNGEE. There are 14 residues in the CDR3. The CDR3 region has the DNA TGTGCCAGCAGTGACCAGGGGCCCTACAATGAGCAGTTCTTC. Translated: CASSDQGPYNEQFF.

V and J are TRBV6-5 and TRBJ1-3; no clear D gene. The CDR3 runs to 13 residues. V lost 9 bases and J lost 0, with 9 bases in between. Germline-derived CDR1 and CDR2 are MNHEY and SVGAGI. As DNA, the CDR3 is TGTGCCAGTCGACTTAGCTCTGGAAACACCATATATTTT. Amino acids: CASRLSSGNTIYF.

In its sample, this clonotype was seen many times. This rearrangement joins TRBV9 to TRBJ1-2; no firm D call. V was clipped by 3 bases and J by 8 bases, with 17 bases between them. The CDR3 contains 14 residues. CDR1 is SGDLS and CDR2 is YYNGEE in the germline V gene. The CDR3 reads CASSALGGSAGYTF. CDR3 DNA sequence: TGTGCCAGCAGCGCTCTTGGCGGGTCGGCAGGCTACACCTTC.

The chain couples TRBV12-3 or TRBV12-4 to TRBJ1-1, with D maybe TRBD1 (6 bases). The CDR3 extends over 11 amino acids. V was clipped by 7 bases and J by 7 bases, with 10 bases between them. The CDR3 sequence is CASTDRIEAFF. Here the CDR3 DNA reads TGTGCCAGCACCGACAGGATTGAAGCTTTCTTT.

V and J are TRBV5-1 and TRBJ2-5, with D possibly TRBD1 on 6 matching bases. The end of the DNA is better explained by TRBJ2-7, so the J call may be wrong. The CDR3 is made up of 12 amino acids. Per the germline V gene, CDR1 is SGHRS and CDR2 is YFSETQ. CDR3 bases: TGCGCCAGCGGCGAACAGGGAACCGAGCAGTACTTC. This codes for CASGEQGTEQYF.

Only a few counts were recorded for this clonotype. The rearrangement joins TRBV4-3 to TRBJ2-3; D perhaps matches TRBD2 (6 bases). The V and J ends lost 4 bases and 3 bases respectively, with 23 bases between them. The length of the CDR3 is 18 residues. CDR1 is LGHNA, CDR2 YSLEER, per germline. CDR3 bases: TGCGCCAGCAGCCGCGACTCGGCCCCTTGGGGGAGGACAGATACGCAGTATTTT. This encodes CASSRDSAPWGRTDTQYF.

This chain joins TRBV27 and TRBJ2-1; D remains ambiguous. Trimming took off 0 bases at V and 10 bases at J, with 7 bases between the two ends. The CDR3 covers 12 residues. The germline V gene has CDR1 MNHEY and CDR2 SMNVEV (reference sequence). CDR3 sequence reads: CASSLSKGEQFF. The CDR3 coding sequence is TGTGCCAGCAGTTTATCGAAAGGGGAGCAGTTCTTC.

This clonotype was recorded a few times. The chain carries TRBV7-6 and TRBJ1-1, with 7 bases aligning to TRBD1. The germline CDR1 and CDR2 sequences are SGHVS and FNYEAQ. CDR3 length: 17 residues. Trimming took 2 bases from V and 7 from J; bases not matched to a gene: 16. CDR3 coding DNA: TGTGCCAGCAGCTTATCCCCCCCCGGGAGGGGGCGCGGTGAAGCTTTCTTT. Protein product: CASSLSPPGRGRGEAFF.

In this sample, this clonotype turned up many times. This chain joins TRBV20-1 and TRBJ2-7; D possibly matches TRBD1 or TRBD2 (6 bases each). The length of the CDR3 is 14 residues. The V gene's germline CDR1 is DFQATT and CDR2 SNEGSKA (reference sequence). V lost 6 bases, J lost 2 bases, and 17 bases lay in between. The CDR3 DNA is TGCAGTGCCATCAAGCTCGGGGGCCCCTACGAGCAGTACTTC. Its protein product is CSAIKLGGPYEQYF.

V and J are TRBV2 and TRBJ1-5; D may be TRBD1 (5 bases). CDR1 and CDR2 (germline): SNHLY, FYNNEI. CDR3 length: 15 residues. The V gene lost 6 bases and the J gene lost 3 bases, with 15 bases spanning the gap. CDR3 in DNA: TGTGCCAGCAGCTGGGGCGGCATTAACAATCAGCCCCAGCATTTT. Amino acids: CASSWGGINNQPQHF. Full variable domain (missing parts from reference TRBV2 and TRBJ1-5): EPEVTQTPSHQVTQMGQEVILRCVPISNHLYFYWYRQILGQKVEFLVSFYNNEISEKSEIFDDQFSVERPDGSNFTLKIRSTKLEDSAMYFCASSWGGINNQPQHFGDGTRLSIL.

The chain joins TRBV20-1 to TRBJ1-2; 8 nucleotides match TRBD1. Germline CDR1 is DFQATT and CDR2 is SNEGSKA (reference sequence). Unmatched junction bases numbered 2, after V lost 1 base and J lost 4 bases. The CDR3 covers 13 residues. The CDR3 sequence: CSARVGQGYGYTF. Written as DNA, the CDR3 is TGCAGTGCTAGAGTAGGACAGGGCTATGGCTACACCTTC.

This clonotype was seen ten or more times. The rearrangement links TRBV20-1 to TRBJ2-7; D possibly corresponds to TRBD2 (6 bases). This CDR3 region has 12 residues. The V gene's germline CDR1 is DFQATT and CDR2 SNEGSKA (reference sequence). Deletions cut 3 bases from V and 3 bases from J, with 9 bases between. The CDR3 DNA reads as TGCAGTGCTAGGGAGACTAGCTACGAGCAGTACTTC. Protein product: CSARETSYEQYF.

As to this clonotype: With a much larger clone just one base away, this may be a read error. The CDR3 is CSARLSGTGKPYEQFF. The CDR3 bases are TGCAGTGCTAGACTCTCCGGGACAGGGAAACCCTACGAGCAGTTCTTC. The chain combines TRBV20-1 with TRBJ2-1; 9 bases line up with TRBD1. This CDR3 has 16 amino acids. Germline lookup yields CDR1 DFQATT and CDR2 SNEGSKA (reference sequence). V lost 2 bases, J lost 10 bases, and 15 bases stayed unmatched.

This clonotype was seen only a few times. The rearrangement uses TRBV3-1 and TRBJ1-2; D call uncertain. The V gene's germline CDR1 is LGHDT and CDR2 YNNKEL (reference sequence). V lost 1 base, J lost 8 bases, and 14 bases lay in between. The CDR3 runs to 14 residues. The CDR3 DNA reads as TGTGCCAGCAGCCAAGGGACCGCTCTTTGGGGCTACACCTTC. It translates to CASSQGTALWGYTF. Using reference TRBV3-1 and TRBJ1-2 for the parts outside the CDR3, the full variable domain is DTAVSQTPKYLVTQMGNDKSIKCEQNLGHDTMYWYKQDSKKFLKIMFSYNNKELIINETVPNRFSPKSPDKAHLNLHINSLELGDSAVYFCASSQGTALWGYTFGSGTRLTVV.